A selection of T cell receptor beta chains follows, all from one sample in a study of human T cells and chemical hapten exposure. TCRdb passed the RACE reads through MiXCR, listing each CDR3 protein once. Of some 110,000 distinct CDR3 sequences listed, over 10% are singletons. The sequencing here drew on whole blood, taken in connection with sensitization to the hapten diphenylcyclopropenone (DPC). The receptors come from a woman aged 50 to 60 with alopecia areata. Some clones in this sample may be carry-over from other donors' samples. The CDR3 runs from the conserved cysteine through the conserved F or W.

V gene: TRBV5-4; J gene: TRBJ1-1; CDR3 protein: CASSPRSTEAFF
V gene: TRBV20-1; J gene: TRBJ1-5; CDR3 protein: CSAGHTGDNQPQHF
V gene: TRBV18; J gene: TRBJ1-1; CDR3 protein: CASSPGQIQTEAFF
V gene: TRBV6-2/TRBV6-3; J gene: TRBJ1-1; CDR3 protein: CASKLNRRVNTEAFF
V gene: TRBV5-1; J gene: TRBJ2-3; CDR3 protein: CASSSPGADTQYF
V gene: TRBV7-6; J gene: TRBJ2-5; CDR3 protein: CASSRQTQETQYF
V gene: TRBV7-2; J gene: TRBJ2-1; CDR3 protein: CASSLTTERHYNEQFF
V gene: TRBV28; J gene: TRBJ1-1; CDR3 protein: CASGLAAGAFF
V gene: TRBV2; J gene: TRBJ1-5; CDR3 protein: CASSEAPGTGRQPQHF
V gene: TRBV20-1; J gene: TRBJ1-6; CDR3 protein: CSAGGRTDNSPLHF
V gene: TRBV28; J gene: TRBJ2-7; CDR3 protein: CASTRTGSYEQYF
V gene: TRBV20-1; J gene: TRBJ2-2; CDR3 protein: CSASKSVALTGELFF
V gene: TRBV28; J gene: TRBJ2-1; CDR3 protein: CASILAGEGYNEQFF
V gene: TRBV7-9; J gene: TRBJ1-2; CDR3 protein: CASSFPTDHGRGYTF
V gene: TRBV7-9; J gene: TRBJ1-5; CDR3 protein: CASSLGQGTQPQHF
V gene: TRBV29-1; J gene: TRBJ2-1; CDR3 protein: CSVGVNEQFF
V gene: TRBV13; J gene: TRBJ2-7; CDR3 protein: CASSLVGLHSYEQYF
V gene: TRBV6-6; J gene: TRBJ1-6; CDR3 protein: CASSAGPPTLDF
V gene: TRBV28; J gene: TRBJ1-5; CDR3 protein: CASSPLDQPQHF
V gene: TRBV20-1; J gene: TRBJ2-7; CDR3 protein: CSARRGHTYEQYF
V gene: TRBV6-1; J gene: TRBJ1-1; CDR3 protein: CASSARHPNTEAFF
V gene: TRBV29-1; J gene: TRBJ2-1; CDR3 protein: CSVPRGTGLNEQFF
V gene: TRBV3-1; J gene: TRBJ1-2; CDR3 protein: CASSQEETQFQAGYGYTF
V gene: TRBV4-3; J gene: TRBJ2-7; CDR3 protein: CASSQSIQGGEQYF
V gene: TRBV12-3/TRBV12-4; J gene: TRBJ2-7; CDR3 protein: CASSYEGLAAQDRSYEQYF
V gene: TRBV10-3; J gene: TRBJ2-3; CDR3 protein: CAIPPSPTQYF
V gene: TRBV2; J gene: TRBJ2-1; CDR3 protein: CASRTSGSAHEQFF
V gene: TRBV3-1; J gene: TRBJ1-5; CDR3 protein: CASSQDQSGRQPQHF
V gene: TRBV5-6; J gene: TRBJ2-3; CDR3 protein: CASSLRAGDTDTQYF
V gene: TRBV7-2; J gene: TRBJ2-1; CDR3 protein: CASSLDWGSNEQFF
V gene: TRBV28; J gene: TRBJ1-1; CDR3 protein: CASSFPMNTEAFF
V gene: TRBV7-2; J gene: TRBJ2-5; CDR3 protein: CASSLAFVGETQYF
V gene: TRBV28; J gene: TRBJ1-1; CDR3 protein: CASSTTGTLPEAFF
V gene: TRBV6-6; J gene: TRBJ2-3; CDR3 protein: CAGGGDTQYF
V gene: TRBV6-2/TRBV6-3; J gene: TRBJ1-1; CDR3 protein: CASSYSIAGETEAFF
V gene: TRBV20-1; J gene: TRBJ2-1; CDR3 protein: CSARLAVSYNEQFF
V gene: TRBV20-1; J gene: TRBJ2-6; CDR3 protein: CSAREYGQSGNVLTF
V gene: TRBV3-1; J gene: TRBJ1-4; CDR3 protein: CASSPGRPGLFF
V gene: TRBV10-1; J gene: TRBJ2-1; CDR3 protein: CASSGTSVWQEQFF
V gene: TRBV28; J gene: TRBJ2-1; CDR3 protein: CASSLTASYNEQFF
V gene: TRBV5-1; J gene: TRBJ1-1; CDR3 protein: CASSLNRDTEAFF
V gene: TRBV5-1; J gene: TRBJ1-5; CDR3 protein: CASSLLGRDSNQPQHF
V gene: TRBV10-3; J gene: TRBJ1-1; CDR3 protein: CAIWTGIVGNEAFF
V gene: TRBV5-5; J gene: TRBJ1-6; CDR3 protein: CASSLESRGSPLHF
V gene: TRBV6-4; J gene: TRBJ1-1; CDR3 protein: CASSRQGGTEAFF
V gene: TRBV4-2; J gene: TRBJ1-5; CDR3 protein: CASSQDPGTGNQPQHF
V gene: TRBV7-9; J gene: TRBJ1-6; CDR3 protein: CASSLGTPNSPLHF
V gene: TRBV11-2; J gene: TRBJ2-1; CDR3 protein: CASSLRSSAVAFGEQFF
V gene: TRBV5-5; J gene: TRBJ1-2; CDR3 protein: CASSPPGGGQGARSYGYTF
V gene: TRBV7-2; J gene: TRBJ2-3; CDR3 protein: CASSLALAGITDTQYF
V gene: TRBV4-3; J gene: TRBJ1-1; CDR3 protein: CASSPGTASLNTEAFF
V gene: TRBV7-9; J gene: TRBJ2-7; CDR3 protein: CASSPLAYEQYF
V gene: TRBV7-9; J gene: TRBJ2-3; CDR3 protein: CASSLVRTRTDTQYF
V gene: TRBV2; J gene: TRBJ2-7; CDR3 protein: CASRGSAYEQYF
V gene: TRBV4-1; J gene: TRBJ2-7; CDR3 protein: CASSQDPGPYEQYF
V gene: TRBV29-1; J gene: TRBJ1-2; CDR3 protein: CSVDQQGAHWGYTF
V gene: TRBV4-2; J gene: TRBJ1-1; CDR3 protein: CASSQAATFMNTEAFF